A selection of T cell receptor beta chains follows, all from one sample in a study of blood T cells in healthy people across ages. MiXCR was run by TCRdb on the 5' RACE reads, yielding one entry per CDR3 protein. The table includes some 670,000 distinct CDR3 sequences, approximately 52% detected once. Sample: blood. Source of these receptors: a woman older than 75 in good health. Each CDR3 is given with its conserved first and last residue. D genes are given only for firm matches. A clone size is listed for some rows: how often the clone was seen (once, few, many), or a class if it is expanded.

D gene | J gene | clone size | V gene | CDR3 DNA | CDR3 protein
NA | TRBJ2-1 | NA | TRBV7-2 | TGTGCCAGCAGCTTAGCTGTGACTTTCCTGACTGAGCAGTTCTTC | CASSLAVTFLTEQFF
NA | TRBJ2-7 | NA | TRBV7-9 | TGTGCCAGCAGCCGACAGGTCAACAATGAGCAGTACTTC | CASSRQVNNEQYF
NA | TRBJ2-7 | NA | TRBV6-5 | TGTGCCAGCAGTATCAACAGGGCCTCCTACGAGCAGTACTTC | CASSINRASYEQYF
NA | TRBJ2-3 | many | TRBV7-9 | TGTGCCAGCAGCTTGATCGGAGATACGCAGTATTTT | CASSLIGDTQYF
TRBD2 | TRBJ2-5 | once | TRBV10-3 | TGTGCCATCAGTGAGGCCGGACTAGCGTTGGGCCAAGAGACCCAGTACTTC | CAISEAGLALGQETQYF
TRBD1 | TRBJ2-7 | NA | TRBV20-1 | TGCAGTTCAAAGGGGGCTACCGTTTACGAGCAGTACTTC | CSSKGATVYEQYF
NA | TRBJ2-5 | NA | TRBV18 | TGTGCCAGCTCACCTTTGGACACCCTCGGGGAGACCCAGTACTTC | CASSPLDTLGETQYF
NA | TRBJ1-2 | NA | TRBV10-2 | TGCGCCAGCAGTGAGGCGGGGCCAGCCTCGGGCTACACCTTC | CASSEAGPASGYTF
NA | TRBJ2-7 | few | TRBV16 | TGTGCCAGCAGCTGGACGGGGGACCACGAGCAGTACTTC | CASSWTGDHEQYF
TRBD1 | TRBJ2-6 | few | TRBV6-2/TRBV6-3 | TGTGCCAGCAGTTACTCCTCGACAGGGGGCGGAATTAGGGCCAACGTCCTGACTTTC | CASSYSSTGGGIRANVLTF
TRBD1 | TRBJ2-3 | NA | TRBV5-1 | TGCGCCAGCAGCTTGGCCGGACAGGGATTCACAGATACGCAGTATTTT | CASSLAGQGFTDTQYF
TRBD2 | TRBJ2-1 | many | TRBV20-1 | TGCAGTGCTCACCCAACTAGCGGGAGAGCCAGCAATGAGCAGTTCTTC | CSAHPTSGRASNEQFF
TRBD1 | TRBJ1-2 | once | TRBV11-2 | TGTGCCACTACAGTTGGGACAGACTATGGCTACACCTTC | CATTVGTDYGYTF
NA | TRBJ1-3 | NA | TRBV6-5 | TGTGCCAGCGTCACTGGAAACACCATATATTTT | CASVTGNTIYF
TRBD2 | TRBJ2-1 | NA | TRBV3-1 | TGTGCCAGCAGCCAAGATCCGGCGGGGGGATACAATGAGCAGTTCTTC | CASSQDPAGGYNEQFF
NA | TRBJ2-3 | many | TRBV6-6 | TGTGCCAGCCTCCAGGGAGATACGCAGTATTTT | CASLQGDTQYF
NA | TRBJ1-4 | NA | TRBV2 | TGTGCCAGCCGACCCCCGGGGGAAAAACTGTTTTTT | CASRPPGEKLFF
NA | TRBJ1-2 | few | TRBV7-9 | TGTGCCAGCAGCTTAGGGGAAGGAGTCTACACCTTC | CASSLGEGVYTF
NA | TRBJ2-5 | NA | TRBV29-1 | TGCAGCGTTAGGGAGGATAAAGAGACCCAGTACTTC | CSVREDKETQYF
NA | TRBJ1-2 | NA | TRBV20-1 | TGCAGTGCTAGACTGGAACGGGTGGCTAACTATGGCTACACCTTC | CSARLERVANYGYTF
TRBD1 | TRBJ2-3 | NA | TRBV20-1 | TGCAGTGCTAGACGGAGGGGGACAGGAGGAGATACGCAGTATTTT | CSARRRGTGGDTQYF
TRBD1 | TRBJ1-4 | NA | TRBV12-3/TRBV12-4 | TGTGCCAGCAGTCTCAGGGGGCCTAATGAAAAACTGTTTTTT | CASSLRGPNEKLFF
TRBD2 | TRBJ2-1 | many | TRBV7-9 | TGTGCCAGCAGCTTATTTGGCAGGAGCGGGAGGGAACACAATGAGCAGTTCTTC | CASSLFGRSGREHNEQFF
TRBD1 | TRBJ2-7 | NA | TRBV29-1 | TGCAGCGTTGTCGGCTGGGACAGGGGAGGGTACGAGCAGTACTTC | CSVVGWDRGGYEQYF
NA | TRBJ1-2 | NA | TRBV3-1 | TGTGCCAGCAGCCAAGGTTTTCAGGCGTTGGATGGCTACACCTTC | CASSQGFQALDGYTF
NA | TRBJ2-1 | NA | TRBV4-1 | TGCGCCAGCAGTCTAAGACCGCCTTACAATGAGCAGTTCTTC | CASSLRPPYNEQFF
TRBD1 | TRBJ1-2 | few | TRBV2 | TGTGCCAGCAATTTTTGGACAGGGGATGGCTACACCTTC | CASNFWTGDGYTF